Listed below are T cell receptor beta chains from one sample, sequenced in a study of blood T cell repertoires in COVID-19. Measured with immunoSEQ multiplex PCR; TCRdb has only the in-frame clones, and not every one. The sample consists of roughly 380,000 clones, about 88% of them appearing once. Sequencing was carried out using peripheral blood. These receptors were taken from a woman between 40 and 50 years old with COVID-19, enrolled during active disease. CDR3s include the opening cysteine and the closing phenylalanine or tryptophan. D genes are given only for firm matches. The size entry is marked missing in some rows and otherwise reads once, few, many or a size class.

d_call: .
clone_size: .
v_call: TRBV21-1
cdr3_length: 17
j_call: TRBJ2-5
cdr3_aa: CASSKKVGGAGWETQYF
cdr3_nt: TGTGCCAGCAGCAAAAAGGTAGGGGGGGCAGGCTGGGAGACCCAGTACTTC

d_call: TRBD1
clone_size: .
v_call: TRBV7-9
cdr3_length: 14
j_call: TRBJ1-5
cdr3_aa: CASSRQGSNQPQHF
cdr3_nt: TGTGCCAGCAGCAGACAGGGTAGCAATCAGCCCCAGCATTTT

d_call: TRBD1
clone_size: .
v_call: TRBV28
cdr3_length: 15
j_call: TRBJ1-4
cdr3_aa: CASTNGGQGDEKLFF
cdr3_nt: TGTGCCAGCACCAACGGGGGACAGGGGGATGAAAAACTGTTTTTT

d_call: TRBD2
clone_size: .
v_call: TRBV19
cdr3_length: 14
j_call: TRBJ2-1
cdr3_aa: CASTGRGSYNEQFF
cdr3_nt: TGTGCCTCCACGGGGAGGGGCTCCTACAATGAGCAGTTCTTC

d_call: TRBD2
clone_size: .
v_call: TRBV6-2/TRBV6-3
cdr3_length: 11
j_call: TRBJ2-3
cdr3_aa: CASSRGGGQYF
cdr3_nt: TGTGCCAGCAGCCGGGGGGGTGGGCAGTATTTT

d_call: TRBD1
clone_size: once
v_call: TRBV30
cdr3_length: 13
j_call: TRBJ1-2
cdr3_aa: CAWSGDRVYGYTF
cdr3_nt: TGTGCCTGGAGTGGAGACAGGGTCTATGGCTACACCTTC

d_call: TRBD1
clone_size: .
v_call: TRBV2
cdr3_length: 12
j_call: TRBJ2-5
cdr3_aa: CASRQGRETQYF
cdr3_nt: TGTGCCAGTCGACAGGGGCGGGAGACCCAGTACTTC

d_call: .
clone_size: .
v_call: TRBV10-3
cdr3_length: 13
j_call: TRBJ1-1
cdr3_aa: CAISDIQGLEAFF
cdr3_nt: TGTGCCATCAGTGATATCCAGGGCCTAGAAGCTTTCTTT

d_call: .
clone_size: .
v_call: TRBV10-3
cdr3_length: 13
j_call: TRBJ1-4
cdr3_aa: CAISEQINEKLFF
cdr3_nt: TGTGCCATCAGTGAGCAGATTAATGAAAAACTGTTTTTT

d_call: TRBD2
clone_size: .
v_call: TRBV2
cdr3_length: 15
j_call: TRBJ2-5
cdr3_aa: CASSRTSGRLETQYF
cdr3_nt: TGTGCCAGCAGTCGGACTAGCGGGAGGTTGGAGACCCAGTACTTC

d_call: TRBD1
clone_size: .
v_call: TRBV15
cdr3_length: 17
j_call: TRBJ1-5
cdr3_aa: CATSNLLGQGYNQPQHF
cdr3_nt: TGTGCCACCAGCAATTTGCTGGGACAGGGATACAATCAGCCCCAGCATTTT

d_call: TRBD1
clone_size: .
v_call: TRBV20-1
cdr3_length: 15
j_call: TRBJ2-1
cdr3_aa: CSASGGTGTYNEQFF
cdr3_nt: TGCAGTGCTAGTGGGGGGACAGGGACCTACAATGAGCAGTTCTTC

d_call: TRBD1
clone_size: .
v_call: TRBV2
cdr3_length: 13
j_call: TRBJ2-7
cdr3_aa: CASSADRGGEQYF
cdr3_nt: TGTGCCAGCAGTGCGGACAGGGGCGGTGAGCAGTACTTC

d_call: .
clone_size: .
v_call: TRBV7-9
cdr3_length: 14
j_call: TRBJ1-5
cdr3_aa: CASSLSDTNQPQHF
cdr3_nt: TGTGCCAGCAGCTTATCAGATACCAATCAGCCCCAGCATTTT

d_call: .
clone_size: .
v_call: TRBV7-8
cdr3_length: 15
j_call: TRBJ1-1
cdr3_aa: CASSSHPQGNTEAFF
cdr3_nt: TGTGCCAGCAGCTCCCACCCGCAGGGGAACACTGAAGCTTTCTTT

d_call: TRBD2
clone_size: .
v_call: TRBV5-1
cdr3_length: 18
j_call: TRBJ2-7
cdr3_aa: CASSPHIPSGRSSYEQYF
cdr3_nt: TGCGCCAGCAGCCCCCACATACCTAGCGGGAGGTCCTCCTACGAGCAGTACTTC

d_call: .
clone_size: .
v_call: TRBV6-2/TRBV6-3
cdr3_length: 13
j_call: TRBJ2-7
cdr3_aa: CASSYGSLGEEYF
cdr3_nt: TGTGCCAGCAGTTACGGCTCGTTAGGGGAGGAGTACTTC

d_call: TRBD1
clone_size: once
v_call: TRBV30
cdr3_length: 13
j_call: TRBJ1-2
cdr3_aa: CAWSRTGNYGYTF
cdr3_nt: TGTGCCTGGAGTCGGACAGGCAACTATGGCTACACCTTC

d_call: TRBD2
clone_size: once
v_call: TRBV2
cdr3_length: 16
j_call: TRBJ2-5
cdr3_aa: CASNLGLAGELETQYF
cdr3_nt: TGTGCCAGCAACTTGGGACTAGCGGGGGAATTAGAGACCCAGTACTTC

d_call: .
clone_size: .
v_call: TRBV19
cdr3_length: 14
j_call: TRBJ1-1
cdr3_aa: CASSIRGGGTEAFF
cdr3_nt: TGTGCCAGTAGTATTCGAGGGGGGGGCACTGAAGCTTTCTTT

d_call: TRBD1
clone_size: .
v_call: TRBV19
cdr3_length: 13
j_call: TRBJ1-1
cdr3_aa: CASSIGKGQQAFF
cdr3_nt: TGTGCCAGTAGTATAGGAAAGGGACAGCAAGCTTTCTTT

d_call: .
clone_size: few
v_call: TRBV19
cdr3_length: 14
j_call: TRBJ2-7
cdr3_aa: CASSMGRLSYEQYF
cdr3_nt: TGTGCCAGTAGTATGGGGAGGCTCTCCTACGAGCAGTACTTC

d_call: .
clone_size: .
v_call: TRBV9
cdr3_length: 15
j_call: TRBJ1-1
cdr3_aa: CASSVAPGVGAEAFF
cdr3_nt: TGTGCCAGCAGCGTAGCCCCCGGGGTCGGGGCTGAAGCTTTCTTT

d_call: .
clone_size: .
v_call: TRBV28
cdr3_length: 16
j_call: TRBJ2-3
cdr3_aa: CASTRPGWGQGDTQYF
cdr3_nt: TGTGCCAGCACCCGACCGGGGTGGGGGCAGGGAGATACGCAGTATTTT

d_call: .
clone_size: few
v_call: TRBV30
cdr3_length: 13
j_call: TRBJ2-7
cdr3_aa: CAWRSGRLHEQYF
cdr3_nt: TGTGCCTGGAGATCAGGTCGGCTGCACGAGCAGTACTTC

d_call: TRBD2
clone_size: .
v_call: TRBV28
cdr3_length: 15
j_call: TRBJ2-1
cdr3_aa: CASSVTGTINNEQFF
cdr3_nt: TGTGCCAGCAGCGTGACCGGGACTATTAACAATGAGCAGTTCTTC

d_call: TRBD2
clone_size: .
v_call: TRBV7-2
cdr3_length: 15
j_call: TRBJ2-1
cdr3_aa: CASSPRGSGRDEQFF
cdr3_nt: TGTGCCAGCAGCCCCCGGGGTAGCGGGAGAGATGAGCAGTTCTTC

d_call: TRBD2
clone_size: .
v_call: TRBV10-3
cdr3_length: 16
j_call: TRBJ2-2
cdr3_aa: CAIRQGGGSNTGELFF
cdr3_nt: TGTGCCATCAGGCAGGGCGGGGGGTCGAACACCGGGGAGCTGTTTTTT

d_call: .
clone_size: .
v_call: TRBV4-1
cdr3_length: 15
j_call: TRBJ1-4
cdr3_aa: CASSQDWGEGQKLFF
cdr3_nt: TGCGCCAGCAGCCAAGATTGGGGGGAGGGCCAAAAACTGTTTTTT

d_call: TRBD1
clone_size: .
v_call: TRBV4-3
cdr3_length: 14
j_call: TRBJ1-2
cdr3_aa: CASGRTGANYGYTF
cdr3_nt: TGCGCCAGCGGCCGGACAGGGGCCAACTATGGCTACACCTTC

d_call: TRBD1
clone_size: .
v_call: TRBV7-2
cdr3_length: 13
j_call: TRBJ2-7
cdr3_aa: CASSIRTGGEQYF
cdr3_nt: TGTGCCAGCAGCATTAGGACAGGGGGAGAGCAGTACTTC

d_call: TRBD2
clone_size: .
v_call: TRBV6-5
cdr3_length: 15
j_call: TRBJ2-3
cdr3_aa: CASSYLAGSTDTQYF
cdr3_nt: TGTGCCAGCAGTTACCTAGCGGGTAGCACAGATACGCAGTATTTT

d_call: .
clone_size: .
v_call: TRBV28
cdr3_length: 13
j_call: TRBJ1-5
cdr3_aa: CASSLQGRQPQHF
cdr3_nt: TGTGCCAGCAGTTTGCAGGGAAGACAGCCCCAGCATTTT

d_call: TRBD2
clone_size: .
v_call: TRBV4-2
cdr3_length: 17
j_call: TRBJ2-7
cdr3_aa: CASSQGSSASGVGEQYF
cdr3_nt: TGTGCCAGCAGCCAGGGGTCATCAGCTAGCGGGGTCGGCGAGCAGTACTTC

d_call: TRBD2
clone_size: .
v_call: TRBV19
cdr3_length: 17
j_call: TRBJ2-1
cdr3_aa: CASSGTSGGLSGGEQFF
cdr3_nt: TGTGCCAGTAGTGGGACTAGCGGGGGCCTCTCAGGGGGTGAGCAGTTCTTC

d_call: .
clone_size: .
v_call: TRBV28
cdr3_length: 13
j_call: TRBJ2-7
cdr3_aa: CASSLGIGSEQYF
cdr3_nt: TGTGCCAGCAGTTTGGGCATCGGCAGCGAGCAGTACTTC

d_call: .
clone_size: .
v_call: TRBV5-1
cdr3_length: 15
j_call: TRBJ2-1
cdr3_aa: CASSSWTARYNEQFF
cdr3_nt: TGCGCCAGCAGCTCGTGGACAGCCCGATACAATGAGCAGTTCTTC

d_call: TRBD1
clone_size: .
v_call: TRBV9
cdr3_length: 17
j_call: TRBJ1-3
cdr3_aa: CASSVGLGTGAGNTIYF
cdr3_nt: TGTGCCAGCAGCGTAGGTCTTGGGACAGGGGCTGGAAACACCATATATTTT

d_call: TRBD1
clone_size: .
v_call: TRBV27
cdr3_length: 15
j_call: TRBJ1-1
cdr3_aa: CASSLTGLMGTEAFF
cdr3_nt: TGTGCCAGCAGTTTGACAGGGCTAATGGGCACTGAAGCTTTCTTT

d_call: TRBD1
clone_size: once
v_call: TRBV28
cdr3_length: 14
j_call: TRBJ1-2
cdr3_aa: CASEWDRGLRGYTF
cdr3_nt: TGTGCCAGCGAATGGGACAGGGGACTAAGGGGCTACACCTTC

d_call: .
clone_size: .
v_call: TRBV7-9
cdr3_length: 14
j_call: TRBJ1-2
cdr3_aa: CASSLGSGDYGYTF
cdr3_nt: TGTGCCAGCAGCTTAGGGTCAGGGGACTATGGCTACACCTTC

d_call: .
clone_size: .
v_call: TRBV27
cdr3_length: 14
j_call: TRBJ2-3
cdr3_aa: CASSFRSGTDTQYF
cdr3_nt: TGTGCCAGCAGTTTTCGTAGCGGCACAGATACGCAGTATTTT

d_call: .
clone_size: few
v_call: TRBV27
cdr3_length: 16
j_call: TRBJ2-3
cdr3_aa: CASSGPIGVGPDTQYF
cdr3_nt: TGTGCCAGCAGTGGGCCGATAGGGGTAGGCCCAGATACGCAGTATTTT

d_call: .
clone_size: .
v_call: TRBV27
cdr3_length: 14
j_call: TRBJ1-4
cdr3_aa: CASSREGANEKLFF
cdr3_nt: TGTGCCAGCAGCCGGGAGGGTGCTAATGAAAAACTGTTTTTT

d_call: TRBD1
clone_size: .
v_call: TRBV24-1
cdr3_length: 13
j_call: TRBJ2-2
cdr3_aa: CATLDRESGELFF
cdr3_nt: TGTGCCACCCTGGACAGGGAATCCGGGGAGCTGTTTTTT